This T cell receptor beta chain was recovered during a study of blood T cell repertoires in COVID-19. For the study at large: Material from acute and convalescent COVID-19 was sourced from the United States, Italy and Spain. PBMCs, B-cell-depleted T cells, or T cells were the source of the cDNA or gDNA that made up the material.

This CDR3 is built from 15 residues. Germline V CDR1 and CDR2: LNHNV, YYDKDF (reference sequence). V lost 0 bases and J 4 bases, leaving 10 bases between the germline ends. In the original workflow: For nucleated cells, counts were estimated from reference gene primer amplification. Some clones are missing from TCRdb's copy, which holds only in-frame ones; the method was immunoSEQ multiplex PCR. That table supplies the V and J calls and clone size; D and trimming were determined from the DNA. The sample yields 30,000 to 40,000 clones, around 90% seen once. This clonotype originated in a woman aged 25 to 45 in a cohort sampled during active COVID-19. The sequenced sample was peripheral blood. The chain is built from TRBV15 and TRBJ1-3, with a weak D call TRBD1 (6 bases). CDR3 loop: CATSRERGPGNTIYF. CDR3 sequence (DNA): TGTGCCACCAGCAGAGAGCGGGGGCCAGGAAACACCATATATTTT.